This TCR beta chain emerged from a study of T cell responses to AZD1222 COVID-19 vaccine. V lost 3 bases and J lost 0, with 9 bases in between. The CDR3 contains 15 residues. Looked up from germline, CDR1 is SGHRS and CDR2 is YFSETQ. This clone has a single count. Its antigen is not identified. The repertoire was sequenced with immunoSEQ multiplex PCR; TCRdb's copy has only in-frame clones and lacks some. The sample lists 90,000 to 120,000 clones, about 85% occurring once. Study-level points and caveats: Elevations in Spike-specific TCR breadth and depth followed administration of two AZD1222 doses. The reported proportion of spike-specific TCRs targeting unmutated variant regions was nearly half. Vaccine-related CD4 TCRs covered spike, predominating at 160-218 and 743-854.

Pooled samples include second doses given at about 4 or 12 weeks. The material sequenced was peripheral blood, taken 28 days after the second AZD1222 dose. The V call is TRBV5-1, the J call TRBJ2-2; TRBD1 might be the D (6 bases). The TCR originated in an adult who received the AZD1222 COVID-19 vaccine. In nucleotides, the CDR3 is TGCGCCAGCAGCTCCGGGACACCGAACACCGGGGAGCTGTTTTTT. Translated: CASSSGTPNTGELFF.